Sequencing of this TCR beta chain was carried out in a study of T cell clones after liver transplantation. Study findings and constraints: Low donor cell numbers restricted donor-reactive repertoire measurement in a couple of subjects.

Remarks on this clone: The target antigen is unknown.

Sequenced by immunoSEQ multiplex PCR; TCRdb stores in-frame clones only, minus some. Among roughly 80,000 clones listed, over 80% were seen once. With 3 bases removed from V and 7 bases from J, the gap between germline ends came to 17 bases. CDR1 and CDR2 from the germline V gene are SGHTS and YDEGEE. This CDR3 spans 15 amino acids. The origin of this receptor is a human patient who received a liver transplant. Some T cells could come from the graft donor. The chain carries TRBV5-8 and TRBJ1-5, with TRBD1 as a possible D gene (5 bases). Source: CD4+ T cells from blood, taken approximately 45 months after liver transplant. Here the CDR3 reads CASSSGTEWGQPQHF. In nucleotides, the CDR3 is TGTGCCAGCAGCTCAGGGACGGAGTGGGGACAGCCCCAGCATTTT.